Below are 14 T cell receptor beta chains sequenced from a single sample in a study of T cells in Graves' hyperthyroidism and ophthalmopathy. The source material, RNA transcripts, was used to amplify TCR beta CDR3 regions. Carried out on the TCR CDR3, a first-round RT-PCR used the HTBI primer set. TCRdb itself ran the multiplex PCR reads through MiXCR, one entry per CDR3 protein. The sample includes 25,000 to 30,000 distinct CDR3 sequences, 45% of them seen just once. Sequencing was done on a sample of blood. These receptors were taken from a woman younger than 45 with Graves' hyperthyroidism.

About this clonotype itself: Because the CDR3's place on the DNA is in doubt, the DNA is left out and the CDR3 is given as listed by TCRdb. The chain employs TRBV11-3 and TRBJ2-5; TRBD1, as called in the table, went unchecked against the DNA. Germline lookup yields CDR1 SGHNT and CDR2 YENEEA. The CDR3 contains 21 residues when both ends are counted. CDR3 region: CASSLVGADEKLFFGSGTQYF.

To note about this clonotype: At one of its ends the junction is not consistent with the germline gene, which may arise from a read error. This chain links TRBV13 with TRBJ2-3; D is possibly TRBD2 (6 bases). This CDR3 has 13 amino acids. CDR1 and CDR2 from the germline V gene are PRHDT and FYEKMQ (reference sequence). The CDR3 sequence is CASLPRDSDTRYF. The CDR3 DNA reads TGTGCCAGCCTTCCCAGGGACTCAGATACGCGGTATTTT.

Ten or more counts support this clonotype. The chain combines TRBV5-4 with TRBJ1-2; D ambiguous. This CDR3 has 13 amino acids. From germline, CDR1 is SGHNT and CDR2 YYREEE (reference sequence). With 4 bases removed from V and 3 bases from J, the gap between germline ends came to 10 bases. CDR3 in amino acids: CASSPIADYGYTF. The CDR3 DNA reads as TGTGCCAGCAGCCCCATAGCGGACTATGGCTACACCTTC.

This clonotype turned up a few times. At one end, the junction sequence differs from germline, possibly due to a read error. The chain links TRBV20-1 to TRBJ2-7; the D is unclear. Per germline, CDR1 DFQATT and CDR2 SNEGSKA (reference sequence). This CDR3 is built from 8 residues. CDR3 DNA: TGCAGTGCTATTGGGCAGTCCTTC. Translation: CSAIGQSF.

The chain couples TRBV5-1 to TRBJ2-1; D unclear. Per the germline V gene, CDR1 is SGHRS and CDR2 is YFSETQ. Trimming removed 5 bases from V and 4 bases from J, with 13 bases in between. This CDR3 spans 14 amino acids. CDR3 sequence: CASSPRSVYNEQFF. CDR3 nucleotides: TGCGCCAGCAGTCCCCGGTCGGTGTACAATGAGCAGTTCTTC. The full variable domain, completed using reference TRBV5-1 and TRBJ2-1, is KAGVTQTPRYLIKTRGQQVTLSCSPISGHRSVSWYQQTPGQGLQFLFEYFSETQRNKGNFPGRFSGRQFSNSRSEMNVSTLELGDSALYLCASSPRSVYNEQFFGPGTRLTVL.

This clonotype was counted ten times or more. This chain joins TRBV12-3 or TRBV12-4 and TRBJ2-5; D unresolved. The CDR3 sequence is 13 residues long. Trimming removed 3 bases from V and 2 bases from J, with 7 bases in between. The CDR3 bases are TGTGCCAGCAGTTTTCCACTGCAAGAGACCCAGTACTTC. It encodes CASSFPLQETQYF.

The V call is TRBV10-3, the J call TRBJ2-2; TRBD1 aligns across 7 bases. J gave up 4 bases and V 0 bases, and 5 bases lay outside the gene matches. Per germline, CDR1 ENHRY and CDR2 SYGVKD. CDR3 length: 16 amino acids. This chain's CDR3 is CAISESRGLGTGELFF. The CDR3, as DNA: TGTGCCATCAGTGAGTCGAGGGGGCTGGGCACCGGGGAGCTGTTTTTT.

The rearrangement uses TRBV20-1 and TRBJ1-2; 10 bases are a match to TRBD1. After removal of 6 bases from V and 3 bases from J, the junction contained 13 bases not matched to a gene. Germline V gives CDR1 DFQATT, CDR2 SNEGSKA (reference sequence). The CDR3 length is 16 residues. The CDR3 region is CSALGLADRGDYGYTF. CDR3 DNA: TGCAGTGCCCTAGGACTAGCGGACAGGGGGGACTATGGCTACACCTTC.

This clonotype was seen ten or more times. This chain joins TRBV19 and TRBJ2-6; maybe TRBD1 (6 bases). Trimming shortened V by 5 bases and J by 0 bases, and 11 bases separated the two germline ends. The CDR3 spans 16 residues. Per the germline V gene, CDR1 is LNHDA and CDR2 is SQIVND (reference sequence). Written as DNA, the CDR3 is TGTGCCAGTAGTCCCTGGGGACACTCTGGGGCCAACGTCCTGACTTTC. This gives the protein CASSPWGHSGANVLTF.

Ten or more counts support this clonotype. A read error may be the cause here, since a much bigger clone is one base away. This sequence joins TRBV5-1 and TRBJ1-1; the match to TRBD1 covers 7 bases. Germline CDR1 SGHRS, CDR2 YFSETQ. The CDR3 totals 14 residues. The CDR3 protein is CANSWRTGNTEAFF. The CDR3 DNA is TGCGCCAACAGCTGGCGGACAGGGAACACTGAAGCTTTCTTT.

This clonotype was seen repeatedly, ten times or more. The rearrangement uses TRBV18 and TRBJ2-7; D may be TRBD1 or TRBD2 (7 bases each). The CDR3 sequence is 13 residues long. Per germline, CDR1 KGHSH and CDR2 LQKENI. Trimming shortened V by 8 bases and J by 5 bases, and 16 bases separated the two germline ends. CDR3 loop: CASSGEQGNEQYF. The CDR3 DNA reads TGTGCCAGCAGCGGGGAACAGGGGAACGAGCAGTACTTC.

This clonotype came up many times. The J gene is TRBJ2-1, the V gene TRBV20-1; 7 bases line up with TRBD1. Germline CDR1 DFQATT, CDR2 SNEGSKA (reference sequence). The CDR3 runs 16 residues. The ends lost 0 bases at V and 3 bases at J; junction bases unmatched: 8. CDR3 bases: TGCAGTGCTAGAGAAATCACAGGGGTTCGCTACAATGAGCAGTTCTTC. Its protein is CSAREITGVRYNEQFF.

In this sample, this clonotype is medium-sized. The chain uses TRBV20-1 and TRBJ2-1; D remains ambiguous. CDR1 DFQATT and CDR2 SNEGSKA come from the germline V gene (reference sequence). V dropped 3 bases and J dropped 3 bases, with 6 bases sitting between them. This CDR3 region has 12 residues. The CDR3 sequence: CSARRVYNEQFF. CDR3 bases: TGCAGTGCTAGGAGAGTCTACAATGAGCAGTTCTTC.

The CDR3 DNA is TGTGCCAGCGGTACTAGCGGGGGGGGGGATGAGCAGTTCTTC. Translating gives CASGTSGGGDEQFF. V usage is TRBV12-3 or TRBV12-4 and J usage is TRBJ2-1, with 13 bases lining up with TRBD2. The trim removed 8 bases at V and 8 bases at J, leaving 6 bases unmatched. The CDR3 covers 14 residues.